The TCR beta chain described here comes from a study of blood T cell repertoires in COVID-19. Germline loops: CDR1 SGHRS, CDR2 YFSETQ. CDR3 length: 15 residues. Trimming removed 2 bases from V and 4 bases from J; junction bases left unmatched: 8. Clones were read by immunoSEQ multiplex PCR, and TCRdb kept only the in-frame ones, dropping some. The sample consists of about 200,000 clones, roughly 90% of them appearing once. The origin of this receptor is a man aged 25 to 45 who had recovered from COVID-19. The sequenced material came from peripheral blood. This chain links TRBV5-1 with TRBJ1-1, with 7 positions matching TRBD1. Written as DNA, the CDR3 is TGCGCCAGCAGCTTCCCAGGGGGTAGGGGCACTGAAGCTTTCTTT. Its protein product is CASSFPGGRGTEAFF.